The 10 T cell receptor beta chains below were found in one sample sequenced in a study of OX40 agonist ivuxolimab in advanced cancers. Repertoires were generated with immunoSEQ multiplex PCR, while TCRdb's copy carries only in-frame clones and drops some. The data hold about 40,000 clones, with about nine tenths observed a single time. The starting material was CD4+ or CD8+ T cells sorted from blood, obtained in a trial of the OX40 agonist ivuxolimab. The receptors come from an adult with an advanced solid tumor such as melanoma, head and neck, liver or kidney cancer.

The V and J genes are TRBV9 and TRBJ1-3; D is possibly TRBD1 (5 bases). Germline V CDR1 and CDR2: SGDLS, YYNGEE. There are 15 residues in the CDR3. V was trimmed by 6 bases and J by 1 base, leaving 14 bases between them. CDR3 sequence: CASTLGGTSGNTIYF. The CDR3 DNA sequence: TGTGCCAGCACCCTGGGGGGTACGTCTGGAAACACCATATATTTT.

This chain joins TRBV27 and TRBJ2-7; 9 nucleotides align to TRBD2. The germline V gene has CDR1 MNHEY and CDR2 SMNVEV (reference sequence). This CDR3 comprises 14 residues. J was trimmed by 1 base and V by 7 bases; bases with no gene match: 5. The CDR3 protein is CASIFSGGSYEQYF. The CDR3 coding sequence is TGTGCCAGCATCTTTAGCGGGGGTTCCTACGAGCAGTACTTC.

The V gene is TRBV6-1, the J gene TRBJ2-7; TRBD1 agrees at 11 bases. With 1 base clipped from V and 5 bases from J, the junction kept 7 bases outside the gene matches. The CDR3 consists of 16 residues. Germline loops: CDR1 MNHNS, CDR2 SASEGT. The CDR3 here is CASSEGLDRGLNEQYF. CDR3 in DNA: TGTGCCAGCAGTGAAGGGTTGGACAGGGGGCTAAACGAGCAGTACTTC.

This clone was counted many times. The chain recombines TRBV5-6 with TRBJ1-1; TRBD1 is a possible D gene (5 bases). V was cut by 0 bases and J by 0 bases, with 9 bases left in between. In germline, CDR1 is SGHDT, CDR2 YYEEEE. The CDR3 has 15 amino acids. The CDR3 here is CASSLAWGMNTEAFF. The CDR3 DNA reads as TGTGCCAGCAGCTTGGCCTGGGGGATGAACACTGAAGCTTTCTTT.

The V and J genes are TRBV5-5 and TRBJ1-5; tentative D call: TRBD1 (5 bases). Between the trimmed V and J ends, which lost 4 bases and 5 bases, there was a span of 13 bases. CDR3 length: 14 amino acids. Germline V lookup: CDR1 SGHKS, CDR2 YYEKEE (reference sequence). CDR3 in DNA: TGTGCCAGCAGCCACGAGCGGGGCGATCAGCCCCAGCATTTT. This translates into CASSHERGDQPQHF.

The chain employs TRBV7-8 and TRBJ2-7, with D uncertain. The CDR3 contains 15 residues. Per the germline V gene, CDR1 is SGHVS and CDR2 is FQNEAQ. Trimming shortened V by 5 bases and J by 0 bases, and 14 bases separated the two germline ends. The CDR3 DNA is TGTGCCAGCAGCCCGCGACATCAGAGCTCCTACGAGCAGTACTTC. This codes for CASSPRHQSSYEQYF.

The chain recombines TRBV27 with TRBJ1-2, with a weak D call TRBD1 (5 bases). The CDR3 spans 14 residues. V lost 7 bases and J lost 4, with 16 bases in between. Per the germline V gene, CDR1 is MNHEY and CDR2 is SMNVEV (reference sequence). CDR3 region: CASTSGEGGYGYTF. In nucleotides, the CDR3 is TGTGCCAGCACCTCGGGGGAGGGCGGCTATGGCTACACCTTC.

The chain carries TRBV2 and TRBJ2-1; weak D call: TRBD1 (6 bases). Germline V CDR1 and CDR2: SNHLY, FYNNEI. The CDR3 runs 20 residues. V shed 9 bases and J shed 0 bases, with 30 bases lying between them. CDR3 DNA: TGTGCCAGTCTCCACCCTTCCCTTACTAGTGGGGGCCTCTCCTACAATGAGCAGTTCTTC. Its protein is CASLHPSLTSGGLSYNEQFF.

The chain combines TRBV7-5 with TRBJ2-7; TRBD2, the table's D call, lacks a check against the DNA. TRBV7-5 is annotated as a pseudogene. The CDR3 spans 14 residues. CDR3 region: CARSVTKGTYEQYF. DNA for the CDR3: TGTGCCAGAAGCGTAACTAAAGGAACCTACGAGCAGTACTTC.

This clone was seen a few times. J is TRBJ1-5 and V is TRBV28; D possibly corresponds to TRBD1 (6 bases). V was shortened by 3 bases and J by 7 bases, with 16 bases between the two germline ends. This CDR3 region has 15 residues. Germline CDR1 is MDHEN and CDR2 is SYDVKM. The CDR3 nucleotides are TGTGCCAGCAGTTTCCGGGACAATGGTCTCCAGCCCCAGCATTTT. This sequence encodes CASSFRDNGLQPQHF.